Sequencing of this T cell receptor (beta chain) was carried out in a study of T cell responses to AZD1222 COVID-19 vaccine. For this clone: The antigen remains unidentified.

Sequencing used immunoSEQ multiplex PCR; TCRdb keeps in-frame clones, though not all of them. The table lists about 73,000 clones, roughly nine tenths of them singletons. Study-wide results and limits: All repertoire sampling was performed exclusively after the peak T cell response.

Germline trimming cut 1 base from V and 0 bases from J; bases unmatched to any gene: 11. This CDR3 is 18 amino acids long. In germline, CDR1 is SGHAT, CDR2 FQNNGV. The study pooled second doses at about 4 or about 12 weeks. The specimen was peripheral blood, collected 28 days after the second AZD1222 dose. The TCR originated in an adult who received the AZD1222 COVID-19 vaccine. This chain links TRBV11-2 with TRBJ1-1, with 7 positions matching TRBD1. CDR3 bases: TGTGCCAGCAGCTTAGCATTGGCACAGGGGCGGTTGAACACTGAAGCTTTCTTT. Translated, it gives CASSLALAQGRLNTEAFF.